The 29 T cell receptor beta chains below all came from one sample that was sequenced in a study of blood T cell repertoires in COVID-19. The protocol was immunoSEQ multiplex PCR, while the TCRdb copy is restricted to in-frame clones and leaves out a portion. Of roughly 150,000 clones in the sample, around 87% were seen once. Specimen: peripheral blood. The receptors here all came from a man younger than 35 with COVID-19, enrolled during active disease.

CDR3 in DNA: TGTGCCAGCAGTTTTTGGTCGGGGACTGAAGCTTTCTTT. As protein: CASSFWSGTEAFF. The J gene is TRBJ1-1, the V gene TRBV12-3 or TRBV12-4, with D unresolved. V was pared by 3 bases and J by 5 bases, with 10 bases between. CDR3 size: 13 residues.

The rearrangement uses TRBV27 and TRBJ2-7, with 12 bases that match TRBD2. V shed 5 bases, J shed 2 bases, and the junction held 4 bases outside the gene matches. The CDR3 is made up of 15 amino acids. CDR1 MNHEY and CDR2 SMNVEV come from the germline V gene (reference sequence). Written as DNA, the CDR3 is TGTGCCAGCAGTGTACTAGCGGGAGGACCCTACGAGCAGTACTTC. As protein: CASSVLAGGPYEQYF.

The chain is built from TRBV4-3 and TRBJ2-1, with no clear D. CDR1 is LGHNA and CDR2 is YSLEER in the germline V gene. V lost 0 bases to trimming and J lost 5 bases, with 17 bases between them. This CDR3 is built from 17 residues. The chain's CDR3 is CASSQDVGQRPNNEQFF. Here the CDR3 DNA reads TGCGCCAGCAGCCAAGATGTAGGTCAGCGCCCCAACAATGAGCAGTTCTTC.

V usage is TRBV5-1 and J usage is TRBJ1-2; 10 bases align to TRBD1. With V trimmed by 4 bases and J by 1 base, 4 bases remained unmatched. The CDR3 is 15 amino acids. The germline CDR1 and CDR2 sequences are SGHRS and YFSETQ. The CDR3 DNA sequence: TGCGCCAGCAGCCGGACAGGGGGATTTAACTATGGCTACACCTTC. Amino acid sequence: CASSRTGGFNYGYTF.

The chain couples TRBV14 to TRBJ2-4; 9 positions match TRBD1. The CDR3 is 14 amino acids. Germline values: CDR1 SGHDN, CDR2 FVKESK. V trimming: 4 bases; J trimming: 7 bases; junction bases outside the gene matches: 5. CDR3 protein: CASSLGQGLNIQYF. The DNA for the CDR3 is TGTGCCAGCAGCCTGGGACAGGGCTTGAACATTCAGTACTTC.

The gene calls are TRBV27 and TRBJ2-6, with 8 positions matching TRBD2. This CDR3 region has 18 residues. V trimming: 2 bases; J trimming: 1 base; junction bases outside the gene matches: 7. Germline CDR1 is MNHEY and CDR2 is SMNVEV (reference sequence). CDR3 residues: CASSLIAGLGSGANVLTF. DNA for the CDR3: TGTGCCAGCAGTTTAATAGCGGGACTTGGATCTGGGGCCAACGTCCTGACTTTC.

The gene calls are TRBV6-5 and TRBJ2-1; TRBD2 matches 11 bases. Per germline, CDR1 MNHEY and CDR2 SVGAGI. The CDR3 has 15 amino acids. Losses at the gene ends were 6 bases for V and 5 bases for J; bases not matched to a gene: 6. DNA for the CDR3: TGTGCCAGCAGCTTTAGCGGGAGGGACCACAATGAGCAGTTCTTC. This encodes CASSFSGRDHNEQFF.

A few counts support this clone. The chain uses TRBV5-4 and TRBJ1-6, with D unclear. Germline CDR1 SGHNT, CDR2 YYREEE (reference sequence). Deletions cut 2 bases from V and 4 bases from J, with 10 bases between. The CDR3 runs to 15 residues. The CDR3 here is CASSFKGGYNSPLHF. CDR3 nucleotides: TGTGCCAGCAGCTTCAAAGGAGGGTATAATTCACCCCTCCACTTT.

The rearrangement joins TRBV6-5 to TRBJ1-2, with unresolved D. In germline, CDR1 is MNHEY, CDR2 SVGAGI. V was trimmed by 8 bases and J by 2 bases, leaving 12 bases between them. The CDR3 covers 13 residues. The CDR3 DNA follows: TGTGCCAGCGGCCACCCGAGGAACTATGGCTACACCTTC. Translated, it gives CASGHPRNYGYTF.

The gene calls are TRBV20-1 and TRBJ2-7; D is unclear. V lost 0 bases and J lost 5, with 2 bases in between. Germline-derived CDR1 and CDR2 are DFQATT and SNEGSKA (reference sequence). The length of the CDR3 is 10 residues. The DNA for the CDR3 is TGCAGTGCTAGAGATAACGAGCAGTACTTC. It codes for CSARDNEQYF.

This clone has a handful of counts. The chain combines TRBV5-4 with TRBJ2-1; perhaps TRBD2 as D (5 bases). This CDR3 comprises 14 residues. V lost 0 bases to trimming and J lost 9 bases, with 13 bases between them. Germline CDR1 and CDR2: SGHNT and YYREEE (reference sequence). The DNA of the CDR3 is TGTGCCAGCAGCTTGGGAGTTAGCGTCAGTGAGCAGTTCTTC. It translates to CASSLGVSVSEQFF.

This clone was observed a single time. The chain uses TRBV30 and TRBJ2-1, with TRBD2 identical over 9 bases. J lost 4 bases, V lost 2 bases, and 6 bases had no gene match. Germline V gives CDR1 GTSNPN, CDR2 SVGIG (reference sequence). The CDR3 length is 15 residues. CDR3 coding DNA: TGTGCCTGGAGTAGGCTAGCGGGACCTTACAATGAGCAGTTCTTC. Protein sequence: CAWSRLAGPYNEQFF.

This sequence joins TRBV28 and TRBJ2-7; D possibly corresponds to TRBD2 (7 bases). The germline V and J ends were trimmed by 7 bases and 4 bases, with 23 bases remaining between them. Germline V gene sequence: CDR1 MDHEN, CDR2 SYDVKM. CDR3 size: 16 residues. CDR3 region: CASTKGGGGGLYEQYF. CDR3 nucleotide sequence: TGTGCCAGCACCAAGGGGGGGGGTGGCGGGCTATACGAGCAGTACTTC.

This chain connects TRBV19 to TRBJ2-7, with 7 nucleotides matching TRBD2. Germline V lookup: CDR1 LNHDA, CDR2 SQIVND (reference sequence). The CDR3 has 15 amino acids. With V trimmed by 3 bases and J by 2 bases, 7 bases remained unmatched. For the CDR3, the DNA is TGTGCCAGTAGTATCGCCCTAGCGGACCCCTACGAGCAGTACTTC. It translates to CASSIALADPYEQYF.

The chain recombines TRBV9 with TRBJ2-1; D unresolved. Trimming pared 0 bases from V and 4 bases from J, leaving 11 bases between. Germline CDR1 SGDLS, CDR2 YYNGEE. This CDR3 is built from 15 residues. This chain's CDR3 is CASSVGSYTYNEQFF. The DNA of the CDR3 is TGTGCCAGCAGCGTAGGGAGCTACACTTACAATGAGCAGTTCTTC.

This chain uses TRBV27 with TRBJ2-7, with D possibly matching TRBD2 (6 bases). With 2 bases removed from V and 2 bases from J, the gap between germline ends came to 13 bases. In germline, CDR1 is MNHEY, CDR2 SMNVEV (reference sequence). CDR3 length equals 15 residues. The DNA for the CDR3 is TGTGCCAGCAGTTTAAGGGGAGGTGGTACCTACGAGCAGTACTTC. This translates into CASSLRGGGTYEQYF.

The gene calls are TRBV5-1 and TRBJ2-1, with TRBD2 identical over 10 bases. CDR1 is SGHRS, CDR2 YFSETQ, per germline. Trimming at V came to 7 bases and at J to 9 bases, leaving 4 bases not matched to a gene. The CDR3 sequence is 12 residues long. In DNA, the CDR3 is TGCGCCAGCGGCAGCGGGAGGGGTGAGCAGTTCTTC. Encoded protein: CASGSGRGEQFF.

The chain carries TRBV6-5 and TRBJ2-7; the match to TRBD1 covers 7 bases. This CDR3 is built from 14 residues. Germline CDR1 is MNHEY and CDR2 is SVGAGI. V lost 5 bases and J lost 4; bases outside the gene matches: 8. The CDR3 loop reads CASSTRQGNYEQYF. The CDR3 DNA sequence: TGTGCCAGCAGTACCAGACAGGGAAATTACGAGCAGTACTTC.

The chain carries TRBV6-2 or TRBV6-3 and TRBJ2-1; 8 bases are shared with TRBD1. The CDR3 length is 17 residues. CDR1 and CDR2 (germline): MNHEY, SVGEGT. V trimming: 0 bases; J trimming: 9 bases; junction bases outside the gene matches: 13. The CDR3 region is CASSYSGQETDWSEQFF. The CDR3 region has the DNA TGTGCCAGCAGTTACTCGGGACAGGAGACGGACTGGTCTGAGCAGTTCTTC.

The gene calls are TRBV7-9 and TRBJ2-5, with a weak D call TRBD1 (5 bases). From germline, CDR1 is SEHNR and CDR2 FQNEAQ (reference sequence). The CDR3 sequence is 15 residues long. V lost 5 bases to trimming and J lost 0 bases, with 13 bases between them. CDR3 bases: TGTGCCAGCAGCCGATCACAGGCCAACCAAGAGACCCAGTACTTC. It encodes CASSRSQANQETQYF.

The V and J genes are TRBV28 and TRBJ2-7, with 9 bases fitting TRBD2. V lost 6 bases, J lost 7 bases, and 10 bases stayed unmatched. The germline gives CDR1 MDHEN, CDR2 SYDVKM. CDR3 length equals 14 residues. The CDR3: CASSPFAGGSEQYF. Written as DNA, the CDR3 is TGTGCCAGCAGCCCCTTTGCGGGAGGGAGTGAGCAGTACTTC.

The gene calls are TRBV29-1 and TRBJ2-7, with 9 bases aligning to TRBD1. The CDR3 runs to 13 residues. Looked up from germline, CDR1 is SQVTM and CDR2 is ANQGSEA. CDR3 DNA: TGCAGTGTTCCGGGACAGGGCGCCTACGAGCAGTACTTC. Its protein product is CSVPGQGAYEQYF.

The CDR3 region is CASSLNPQGQETQYF. For the CDR3, the DNA is TGTGCCAGCAGTTTAAATCCACAGGGCCAAGAGACCCAGTACTTC. The chain has TRBV27 and TRBJ2-5; possibly TRBD1 for D (6 bases). V gave up 2 bases and J gave up 1 base, with 11 bases separating them. The CDR3 sequence is 15 residues long. Germline lookup yields CDR1 MNHEY and CDR2 SMNVEV (reference sequence).

The chain joins TRBV18 to TRBJ2-7; TRBD1 matches at 8 bases. Germline V lookup: CDR1 KGHSH, CDR2 LQKENI. This CDR3 has 14 residues. J lost 3 bases, V lost 3 bases, and 4 bases had no gene match. The CDR3 here is CASSPDRDDYEQYF. The CDR3 DNA reads as TGTGCCAGCTCACCGGACAGGGATGACTACGAGCAGTACTTC. Full variable domain (outside the CDR3, taken from reference TRBV18 and TRBJ2-7): NAGVMQNPRHLVRRRGQEARLRCSPMKGHSHVYWYRQLPEEGLKFMVYLQKENIIDESGMPKERFSAEFPKEGPSILRIQQVVRGDSAAYFCASSPDRDDYEQYFGPGTRLTVT.

The chain combines TRBV11-3 with TRBJ2-5, with TRBD2 matching 14 bases. Germline lookup yields CDR1 SGHNT and CDR2 YENEEA. With V trimmed by 1 base and J by 5 bases, 15 bases remained unmatched. The CDR3 covers 20 residues. The DNA for the CDR3 is TGTGCCAGCAGCTTAGGACTGAACTTGGGACTAGCGGGAGAAGCGGAGACCCAGTACTTC. This gives the protein CASSLGLNLGLAGEAETQYF. The full variable domain, rest sourced from reference TRBV11-3 and TRBJ2-5, is EAGVVQSPRYKIIEKKQPVAFWCNPISGHNTLYWYLQNLGQGPELLIRYENEEAVDDSQLPKDRFSAERLKGVDSTLKIQPAELGDSAVYLCASSLGLNLGLAGEAETQYFGPGTRLLVL.

To note about this clone: One end of the junction varies from germline; a read error may be responsible. The chain has TRBV15 and TRBJ1-4; 7 bases agree with TRBD1. The CDR3 has 16 amino acids. Looked up from germline, CDR1 is LNHNV and CDR2 is YYDKDF (reference sequence). Written as DNA, the CDR3 is TGTGCCACCAGCAGAGGCCCCGACAGGGTAAATGAAAAACTGCTTTTT. Translating gives CATSRGPDRVNEKLLF.

The chain links TRBV2 to TRBJ2-7, with 14 bases that match TRBD2. The germline gives CDR1 SNHLY, CDR2 FYNNEI. The CDR3 runs 14 residues. The V gene end was trimmed by 6 bases and the J gene end by 7 bases; junction bases not matched to a gene: 5. The CDR3 loop reads CASRGLAGVDEQYF. The CDR3 region has the DNA TGTGCCAGCAGGGGACTAGCGGGAGTCGATGAGCAGTACTTC. The variable domain in full, completed from reference TRBV2 and TRBJ2-7, reads EPEVTQTPSHQVTQMGQEVILRCVPISNHLYFYWYRQILGQKVEFLVSFYNNEISEKSEIFDDQFSVERPDGSNFTLKIRSTKLEDSAMYFCASRGLAGVDEQYFGPGTRLTVT.

CDR3 bases: TGTGCCAGCAGCCGATGGACAGGGGCTGGGGATGGCTACACCTTC. Encoded protein: CASSRWTGAGDGYTF. The chain carries TRBV14 and TRBJ1-2, with 9 bases aligning to TRBD1. CDR1 SGHDN and CDR2 FVKESK come from the germline V gene. The CDR3 has 15 amino acids. With 4 bases clipped from V and 6 bases from J, the junction kept 9 bases outside the gene matches.

The chain couples TRBV27 to TRBJ1-2; the D gene is possibly TRBD1 (5 bases). Trimming removed 6 bases at V and 6 bases at J, with 14 bases between. Germline values: CDR1 MNHEY, CDR2 SMNVEV (reference sequence). CDR3 length: 13 amino acids. CDR3 nucleotides: TGTGCCAGCAGGACCCCGACAGCGCATGGCTACACCTTC. Translating it yields CASRTPTAHGYTF.